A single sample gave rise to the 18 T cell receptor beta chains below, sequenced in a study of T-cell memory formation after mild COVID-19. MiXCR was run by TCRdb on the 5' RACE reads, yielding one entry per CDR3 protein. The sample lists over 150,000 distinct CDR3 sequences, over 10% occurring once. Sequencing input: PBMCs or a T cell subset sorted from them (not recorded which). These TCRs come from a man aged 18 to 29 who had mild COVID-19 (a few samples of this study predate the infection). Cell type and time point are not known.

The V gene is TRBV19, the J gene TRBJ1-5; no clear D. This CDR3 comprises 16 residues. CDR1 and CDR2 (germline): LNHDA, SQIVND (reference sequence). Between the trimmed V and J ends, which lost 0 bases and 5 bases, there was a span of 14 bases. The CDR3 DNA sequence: TGTGCCAGTAGTATAGATCGTCCGGCAGCTTATCAGCCCCAGCATTTT. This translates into CASSIDRPAAYQPQHF.

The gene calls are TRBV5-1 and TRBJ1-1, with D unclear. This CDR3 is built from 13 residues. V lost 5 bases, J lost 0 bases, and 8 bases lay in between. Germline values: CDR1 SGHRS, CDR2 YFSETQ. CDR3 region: CASRGFMNTEAFF. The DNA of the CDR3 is TGCGCCAGCAGGGGGTTTATGAACACTGAAGCTTTCTTT.

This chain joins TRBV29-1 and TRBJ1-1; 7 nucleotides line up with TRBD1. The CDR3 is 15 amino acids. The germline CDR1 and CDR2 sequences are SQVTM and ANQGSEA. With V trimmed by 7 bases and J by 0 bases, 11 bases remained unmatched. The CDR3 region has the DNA TGCAGCGCTGGCGGGACAGCCCTCATGAACACTGAAGCTTTCTTT. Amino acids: CSAGGTALMNTEAFF.

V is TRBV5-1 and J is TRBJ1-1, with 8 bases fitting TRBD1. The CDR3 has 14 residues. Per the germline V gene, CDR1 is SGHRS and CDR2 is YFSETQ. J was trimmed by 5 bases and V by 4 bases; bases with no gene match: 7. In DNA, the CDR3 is TGCGCCAGCAGCGTCGGACAGGGTGTGACTGAAGCTTTCTTT. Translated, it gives CASSVGQGVTEAFF.

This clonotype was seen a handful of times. The CDR3 DNA is TGTGCCAGCAGCCCTCAGGGGGTCTACGAGCAGTACTTC. As protein: CASSPQGVYEQYF. This sequence joins TRBV5-6 and TRBJ2-7; 7 positions agree with TRBD1. Trimming at V came to 4 bases and at J to 3 bases, leaving 4 bases not matched to a gene. This CDR3 spans 13 amino acids. CDR1 is SGHDT and CDR2 is YYEEEE in the germline V gene.

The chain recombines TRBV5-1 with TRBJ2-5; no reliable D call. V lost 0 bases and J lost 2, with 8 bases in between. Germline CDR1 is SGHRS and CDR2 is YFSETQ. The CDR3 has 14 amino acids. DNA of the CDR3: TGCGCCAGCAGCTTGGGCAGGAGTCAAGAGACCCAGTACTTC. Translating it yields CASSLGRSQETQYF.

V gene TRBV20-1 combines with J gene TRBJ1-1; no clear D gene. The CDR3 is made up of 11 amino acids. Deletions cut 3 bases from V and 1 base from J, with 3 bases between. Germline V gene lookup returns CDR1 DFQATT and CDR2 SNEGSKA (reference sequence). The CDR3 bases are TGCAGTGCTAGCAGGAACACTGAAGCTTTCTTT. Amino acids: CSASRNTEAFF.

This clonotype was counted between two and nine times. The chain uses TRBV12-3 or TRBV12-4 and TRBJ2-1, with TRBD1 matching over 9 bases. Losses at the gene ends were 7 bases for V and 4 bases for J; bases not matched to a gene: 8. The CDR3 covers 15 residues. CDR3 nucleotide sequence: TGTGCCAGCACCCTGGACAGGGGCGAGTACAATGAGCAGTTCTTC. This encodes CASTLDRGEYNEQFF.

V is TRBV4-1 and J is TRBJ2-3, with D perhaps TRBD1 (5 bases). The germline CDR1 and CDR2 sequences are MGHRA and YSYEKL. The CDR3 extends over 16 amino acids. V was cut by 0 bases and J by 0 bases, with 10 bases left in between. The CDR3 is CASSQDPGPSTDTQYF. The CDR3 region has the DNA TGCGCCAGCAGCCAAGATCCAGGGCCTAGCACAGATACGCAGTATTTT.

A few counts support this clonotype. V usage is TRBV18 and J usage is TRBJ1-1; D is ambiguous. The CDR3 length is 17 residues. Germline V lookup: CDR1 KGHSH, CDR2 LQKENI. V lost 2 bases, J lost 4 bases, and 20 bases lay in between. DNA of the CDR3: TGTGCCAGCTCACCAAATCCGAGTACCCCAGGTAGCACTGAAGCTTTCTTT. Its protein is CASSPNPSTPGSTEAFF. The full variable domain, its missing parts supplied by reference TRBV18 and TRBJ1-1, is NAGVMQNPRHLVRRRGQEARLRCSPMKGHSHVYWYRQLPEEGLKFMVYLQKENIIDESGMPKERFSAEFPKEGPSILRIQQVVRGDSAAYFCASSPNPSTPGSTEAFFGQGTRLTVV.

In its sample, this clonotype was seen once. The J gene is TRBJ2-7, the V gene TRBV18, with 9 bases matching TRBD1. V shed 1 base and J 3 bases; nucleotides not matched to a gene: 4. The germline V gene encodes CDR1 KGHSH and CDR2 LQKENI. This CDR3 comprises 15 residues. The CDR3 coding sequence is TGTGCCAGCTCACCACTAAGACAGGGGGTCTACGAGCAGTACTTC. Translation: CASSPLRQGVYEQYF. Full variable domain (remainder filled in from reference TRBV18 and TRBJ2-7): NAGVMQNPRHLVRRRGQEARLRCSPMKGHSHVYWYRQLPEEGLKFMVYLQKENIIDESGMPKERFSAEFPKEGPSILRIQQVVRGDSAAYFCASSPLRQGVYEQYFGPGTRLTVT.

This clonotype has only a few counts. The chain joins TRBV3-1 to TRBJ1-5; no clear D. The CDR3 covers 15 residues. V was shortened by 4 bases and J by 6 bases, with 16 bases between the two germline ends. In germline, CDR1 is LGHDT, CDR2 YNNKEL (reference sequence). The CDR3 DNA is TGTGCCAGCAGCCCGGGCCCAAAACGGGGTCAGCCCCAGCATTTT. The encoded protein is CASSPGPKRGQPQHF.

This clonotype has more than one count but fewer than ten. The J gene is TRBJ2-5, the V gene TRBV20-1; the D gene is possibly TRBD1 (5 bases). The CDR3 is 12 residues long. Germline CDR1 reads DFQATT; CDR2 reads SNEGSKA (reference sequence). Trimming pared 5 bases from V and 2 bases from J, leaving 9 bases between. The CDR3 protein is CSARQGQETQYF. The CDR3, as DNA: TGCAGTGCTCGGCAGGGACAAGAGACCCAGTACTTC.

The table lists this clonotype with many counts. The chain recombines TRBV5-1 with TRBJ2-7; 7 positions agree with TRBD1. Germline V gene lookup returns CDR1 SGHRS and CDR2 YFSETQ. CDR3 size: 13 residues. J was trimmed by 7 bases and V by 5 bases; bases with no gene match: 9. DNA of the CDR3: TGCGCCAGCAGTCGTACAGGGGATCGGGAGCAGTACGTC. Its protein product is CASSRTGDREQYV.

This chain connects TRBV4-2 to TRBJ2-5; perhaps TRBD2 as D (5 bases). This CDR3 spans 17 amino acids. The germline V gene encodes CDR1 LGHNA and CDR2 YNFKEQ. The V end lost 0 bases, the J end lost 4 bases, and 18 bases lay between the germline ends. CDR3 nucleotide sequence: TGTGCCAGCAGCCAAGACGCGGACTTCTATTCGGGAGAGACCCAGTACTTC. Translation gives CASSQDADFYSGETQYF.

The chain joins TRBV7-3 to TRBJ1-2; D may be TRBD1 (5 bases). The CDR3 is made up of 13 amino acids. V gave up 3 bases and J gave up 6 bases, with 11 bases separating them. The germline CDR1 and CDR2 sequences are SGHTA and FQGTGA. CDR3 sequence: CASSFLGGNGYTF. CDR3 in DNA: TGTGCCAGCAGCTTTCTGGGGGGAAATGGCTACACCTTC.

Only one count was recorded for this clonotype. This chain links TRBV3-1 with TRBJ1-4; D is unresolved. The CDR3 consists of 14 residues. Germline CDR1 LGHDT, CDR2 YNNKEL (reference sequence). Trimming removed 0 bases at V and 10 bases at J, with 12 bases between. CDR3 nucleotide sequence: TGTGCCAGCAGCCAAGAGTCGAACGGAGGAAAACTGTTTTTT. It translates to CASSQESNGGKLFF.

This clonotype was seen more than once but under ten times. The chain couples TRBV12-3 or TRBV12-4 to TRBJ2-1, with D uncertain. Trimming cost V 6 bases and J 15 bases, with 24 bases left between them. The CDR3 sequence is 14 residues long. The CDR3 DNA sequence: TGTGCCAGCAGCTCTCCGGGTATATCCTCCCCCCGGTTCTTC. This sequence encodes CASSSPGISSPRFF.